These 10 T cell receptor beta chains were sequenced from one sample in a study of cytomegalovirus exposure and HLA in healthy donors. The PCR employed 60 Vbeta primers together with 13 Jbeta primers. The method was immunoSEQ multiplex PCR; TCRdb's version includes in-frame clones alone and lacks a portion of them. This table has some 140,000 clones, approximately 80% appearing once. Sequencing used PBMCs. The receptor source for this set is a man younger than 40 in good health and CMV-seropositive.

The J gene is TRBJ2-7, the V gene TRBV6-1, with 11 bases that match TRBD2. This CDR3 comprises 15 residues. CDR1 is MNHNS and CDR2 is SASEGT in the germline V gene. V shed 6 bases and J 0 bases; nucleotides not matched to a gene: 4. CDR3 amino acids: CASRSTSGSSYEQYF. Here the CDR3 DNA reads TGTGCCAGCAGATCTACTAGCGGGAGCTCCTACGAGCAGTACTTC.

V usage is TRBV9 and J usage is TRBJ1-5; D may be TRBD1 (5 bases). Trimming left V 3 bases short and J 2 bases short, with 12 bases between. Looked up from germline, CDR1 is SGDLS and CDR2 is YYNGEE. The CDR3 covers 15 residues. The CDR3 sequence: CASSGEGEGNQPQHF. The CDR3 DNA reads TGTGCCAGCAGCGGCGAAGGGGAAGGCAATCAGCCCCAGCATTTT.

This sequence joins TRBV4-2 and TRBJ2-1, with 13 bases matching TRBD2. CDR3 length: 16 amino acids. The junction had 5 bases not matched to a gene; V was cut back by 0 bases and J by 9 bases. CDR1 and CDR2 from the germline V gene are LGHNA and YNFKEQ. The CDR3 loop reads CASSQDSGLAGAEQFF. DNA of the CDR3: TGTGCCAGCAGCCAAGATAGCGGACTAGCGGGAGCTGAGCAGTTCTTC.

The chain employs TRBV7-2 and TRBJ2-7; D is unclear. The CDR3 is made up of 13 amino acids. V lost 1 base and J 2 bases, leaving 6 bases between the germline ends. CDR1 is SGHTA and CDR2 is FQGNSA in the germline V gene. The CDR3 protein is CASSLVNPYEQYF. Written as DNA, the CDR3 is TGTGCCAGCAGCTTAGTTAATCCCTACGAGCAGTACTTC.

This chain connects TRBV13 to TRBJ2-7, with 10 bases identical to TRBD1. Germline V gene lookup returns CDR1 PRHDT and CDR2 FYEKMQ (reference sequence). The CDR3 consists of 15 residues. V shed 4 bases, J shed 6 bases, and the junction held 9 bases outside the gene matches. The CDR3 coding sequence is TGTGCCAGCAGCTCTCGGGACAGGGGAGGACCCGAGCAGTACTTC. It is translated as CASSSRDRGGPEQYF.

CDR3: CASSADTRGETQYF. The CDR3 nucleotides read TGTGCCAGTAGTGCCGACACCCGCGGGGAGACCCAGTACTTC. The rearrangement joins TRBV19 to TRBJ2-5; D may be TRBD2 (5 bases). The V end was cut by 5 bases, the J end by 5 bases, with 15 bases between. This CDR3 is built from 14 residues. CDR1 LNHDA and CDR2 SQIVND come from the germline V gene (reference sequence).

The chain employs TRBV15 and TRBJ1-4, with a possible D match to TRBD1 (5 bases). The CDR3 sequence is 17 residues long. Germline CDR1 reads LNHNV; CDR2 reads YYDKDF (reference sequence). V was pared by 6 bases and J by 0 bases, with 17 bases between. CDR3 region: CATSTFQGTATNEKLFF. The CDR3 coding sequence is TGTGCCACCAGTACGTTCCAGGGAACTGCAACTAATGAAAAACTGTTTTTT.

The genes are TRBV6-5 and TRBJ1-2; a possible D gene is TRBD1 (5 bases). This CDR3 is built from 13 residues. The V end lost 2 bases, the J end lost 4 bases, and 8 bases lay between the germline ends. Germline V gives CDR1 MNHEY, CDR2 SVGAGI. CDR3 coding DNA: TGTGCCAGCAGTTACCGGGGGACCTATGGCTACACCTTC. Amino acid sequence: CASSYRGTYGYTF.

The V and J genes are TRBV10-2 and TRBJ1-5, with D unresolved. This CDR3 has 14 amino acids. The germline V gene has CDR1 WSHSY and CDR2 SAAADI. Trimming took off 7 bases at V and 5 bases at J, with 15 bases between the two ends. Written as DNA, the CDR3 is TGCGCCAGCACCCCTGCGGGTTCGGATCAGCCCCAGCATTTT. This codes for CASTPAGSDQPQHF.

The V gene is TRBV4-2, the J gene TRBJ2-5, with 7 bases identical to TRBD1. The end of the DNA aligns better with TRBJ2-7, so the J call may be wrong. The CDR3 has 13 residues. Germline loops: CDR1 LGHNA, CDR2 YNFKEQ. CDR3 nucleotide sequence: TGTGCCAGCAGCCCAGGACAGGCCTACGAGCAGTACTTC. This encodes CASSPGQAYEQYF.